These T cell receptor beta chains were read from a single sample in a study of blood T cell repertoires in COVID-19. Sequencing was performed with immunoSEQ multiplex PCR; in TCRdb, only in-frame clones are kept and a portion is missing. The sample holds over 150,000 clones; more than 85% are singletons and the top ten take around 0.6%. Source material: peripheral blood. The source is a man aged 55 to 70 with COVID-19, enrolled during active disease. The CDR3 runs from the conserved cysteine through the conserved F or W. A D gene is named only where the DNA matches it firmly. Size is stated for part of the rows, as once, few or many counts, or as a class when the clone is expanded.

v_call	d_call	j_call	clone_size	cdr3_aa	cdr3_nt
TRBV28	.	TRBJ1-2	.	CASSSNGGKGYTF	TGTGCCAGCAGTTCCAACGGGGGGAAAGGCTACACCTTC
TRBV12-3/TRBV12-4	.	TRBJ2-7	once	CASTARHSKEQYF	TGTGCCAGCACCGCTAGGCACTCGAAGGAGCAGTACTTC
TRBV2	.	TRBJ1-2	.	CANERSRGAGYGYTF	TGTGCCAACGAGAGGAGTCGAGGAGCCGGCTATGGCTACACCTTC
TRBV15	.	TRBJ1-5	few	CATSRAGVPGAQHF	TGTGCCACCAGCAGAGCAGGGGTCCCCGGGGCCCAGCATTTT
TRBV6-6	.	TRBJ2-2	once	CASSLTNTGELFF	TGTGCCAGCAGTTTGACTAACACCGGGGAGCTGTTTTTT
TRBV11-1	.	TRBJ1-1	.	CASSSRQSQNTEAFF	TGTGCCAGCAGCTCAAGACAGAGCCAGAACACTGAAGCTTTCTTT
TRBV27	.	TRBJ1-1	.	CASRSLSGLTNTEAFF	TGTGCCAGCAGATCCCTGTCAGGGCTTACCAACACTGAAGCTTTCTTT
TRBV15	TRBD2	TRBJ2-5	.	CATSSLAGAGLETQYF	TGTGCCACCAGCAGCCTAGCGGGGGCCGGTTTAGAGACCCAGTACTTC
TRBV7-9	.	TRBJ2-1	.	CASSGQGLGNEQFF	TGTGCCAGCAGCGGTCAGGGGTTGGGGAATGAGCAGTTCTTC
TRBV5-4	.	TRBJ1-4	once	CASSRGGVALNEKLFF	TGTGCCAGCAGCAGAGGGGGTGTAGCGCTTAATGAAAAACTGTTTTTT
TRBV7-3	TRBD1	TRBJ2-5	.	CASSATGGVGETQYF	TGTGCCAGCAGCGCAACAGGGGGTGTAGGGGAGACCCAGTACTTC
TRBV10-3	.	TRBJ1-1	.	CAIRRGENTEAFF	TGTGCCATCCGCCGGGGAGAGAACACTGAAGCTTTCTTT
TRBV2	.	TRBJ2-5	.	CASSWAGSYQETQYF	TGTGCCAGCAGCTGGGCGGGCAGTTACCAAGAGACCCAGTACTTC
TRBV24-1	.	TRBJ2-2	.	CATNGGISNTGELFF	TGTGCCACCAATGGAGGGATCTCTAACACCGGGGAGCTGTTTTTT
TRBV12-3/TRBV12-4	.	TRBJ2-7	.	CASSRDTSYEQYF	TGTGCCAGCAGCCGGGACACCTCCTACGAGCAGTACTTC
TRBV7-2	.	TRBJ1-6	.	CASSWTDNNSPLHF	TGTGCCAGCAGCTGGACAGATAATAATTCACCCCTCCACTTT
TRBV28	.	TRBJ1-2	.	CATGPNYGYTF	TGTGCCACGGGTCCTAACTATGGCTACACCTTC
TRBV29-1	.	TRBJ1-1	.	CSARGAGSDTEAFF	TGCAGCGCCCGGGGAGCGGGGTCTGACACTGAAGCTTTCTTT
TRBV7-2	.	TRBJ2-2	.	CASSPRRVSGELFF	TGTGCCAGCAGCCCCAGACGGGTGTCCGGGGAGCTGTTTTTT
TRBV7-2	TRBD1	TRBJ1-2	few	CASSPGTGTSAYGYTF	TGTGCCAGCAGCCCAGGGACAGGGACCAGCGCCTATGGCTACACCTTC
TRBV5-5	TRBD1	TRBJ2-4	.	CASSSNTGGARYF	TGTGCCAGCAGCTCAAACACAGGGGGTGCGCGGTACTTC
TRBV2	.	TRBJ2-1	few	CASVKQGFDEQFF	TGTGCCAGCGTAAAACAGGGTTTCGATGAGCAGTTCTTC
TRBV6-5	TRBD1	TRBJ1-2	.	CASSYMDREGGYTF	TGTGCCAGCAGTTACATGGACAGGGAAGGCGGCTACACCTTC
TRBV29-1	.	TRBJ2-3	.	CSVSSSVDTQYF	TGCAGCGTTTCCTCTAGCGTAGATACGCAGTATTTT
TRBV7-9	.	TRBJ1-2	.	CASSLAPGFSGYTF	TGTGCCAGCAGCTTAGCTCCGGGATTCAGTGGCTACACCTTC
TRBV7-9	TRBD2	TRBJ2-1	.	CASSRGLEDTNEQFF	TGTGCCAGCAGCCGAGGACTAGAGGATACTAATGAGCAGTTCTTC
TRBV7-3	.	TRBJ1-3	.	CASSLGGSGNTIYF	TGTGCCAGCAGCTTGGGGGGCTCTGGAAACACCATATATTTT
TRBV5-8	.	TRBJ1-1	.	CASRTEGRFTEAFF	TGTGCCAGCAGGACTGAGGGGAGGTTCACTGAAGCTTTCTTT
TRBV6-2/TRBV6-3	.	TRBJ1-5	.	CASSYQQGSNQPQHF	TGTGCCAGCAGTTACCAACAGGGAAGCAATCAGCCCCAGCATTTT
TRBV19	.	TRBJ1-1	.	CASREGLGTEAFF	TGTGCCAGTAGGGAGGGCTTAGGGACTGAAGCTTTCTTT
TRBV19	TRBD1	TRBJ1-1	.	CATSRTGTGTEAFF	TGTGCCACATCCCGGACAGGGACAGGAACTGAAGCTTTCTTT
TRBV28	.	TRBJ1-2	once	CASSSQGYNYGYTF	TGTGCCAGCAGTTCTCAGGGTTATAACTATGGCTACACCTTC
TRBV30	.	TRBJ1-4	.	CAWSIRGGGEKLFF	TGTGCCTGGAGTATTAGGGGGGGAGGTGAAAAACTGTTTTTT
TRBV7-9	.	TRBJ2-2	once	CASTPRGNTGELFF	TGTGCCAGCACCCCACGGGGGAACACCGGGGAGCTGTTTTTT
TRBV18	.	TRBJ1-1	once	CASSFRGLDTEAFF	TGTGCCAGCTCATTCCGAGGGTTGGACACTGAAGCTTTCTTT
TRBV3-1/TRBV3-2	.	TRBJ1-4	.	CASSQGGREKLFF	TGTGCCAGCAGCCAAGGGGGCAGAGAAAAACTGTTTTTT
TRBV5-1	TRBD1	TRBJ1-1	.	CASSWNRGQTEAFF	TGCGCCAGCAGCTGGAACAGGGGGCAAACTGAAGCTTTCTTT
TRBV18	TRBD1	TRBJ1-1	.	CASSPGTALMNTEAFF	TGTGCCAGCTCACCTGGGACAGCCTTAATGAACACTGAAGCTTTCTTT
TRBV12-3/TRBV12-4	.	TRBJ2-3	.	CASRQQADTQYF	TGTGCCAGCCGTCAACAGGCAGATACGCAGTATTTT
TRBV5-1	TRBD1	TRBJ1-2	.	CASHTGDGTGYTF	TGCGCCAGCCATACAGGGGATGGCACTGGCTACACCTTC
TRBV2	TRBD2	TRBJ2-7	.	CASRSGRYYEQYF	TGTGCCAGCCGTAGCGGGAGATACTACGAGCAGTACTTC
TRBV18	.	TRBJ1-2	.	CASSPPAGTYGYTF	TGTGCCAGCTCACCACCAGCGGGCACCTATGGCTACACCTTC
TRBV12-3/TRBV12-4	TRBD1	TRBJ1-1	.	CASSPDREAFF	TGTGCCAGCAGCCCGGACAGGGAAGCTTTCTTT
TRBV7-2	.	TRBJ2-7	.	CASSLRQTTYEQYF	TGTGCCAGCAGCTTACGGCAGACTACCTACGAGCAGTACTTC
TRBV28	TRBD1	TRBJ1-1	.	CASNGRGTEAFF	TGTGCCAGCAACGGCAGGGGGACTGAAGCTTTCTTT
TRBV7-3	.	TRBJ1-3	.	CASSKTPAGDTIYF	TGTGCCAGCAGCAAGACCCCGGCGGGTGACACCATATATTTT
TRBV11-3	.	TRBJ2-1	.	CASSLPPGFSAANEQFF	TGTGCCAGCAGCTTACCCCCCGGTTTTAGCGCAGCCAATGAGCAGTTCTTC
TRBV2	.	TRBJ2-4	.	CASSSQRHLAKNIQYF	TGTGCCAGCAGTTCACAAAGACATTTAGCCAAAAACATTCAGTACTTC
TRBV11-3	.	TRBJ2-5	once	CASTQGVETQYF	TGTGCCAGCACCCAGGGTGTAGAGACCCAGTACTTC
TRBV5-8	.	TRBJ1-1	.	CASSLHPGLNTEAFF	TGTGCCAGCAGCTTGCATCCGGGTTTGAACACTGAAGCTTTCTTT
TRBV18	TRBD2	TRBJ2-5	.	CASSPAGGETQYF	TGTGCCAGCTCACCAGCGGGAGGGGAGACCCAGTACTTC
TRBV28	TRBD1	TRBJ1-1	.	CASSPPDRVSTEAFF	TGTGCCAGCAGTCCGCCGGACAGGGTCAGTACTGAAGCTTTCTTT
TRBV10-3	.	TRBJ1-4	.	CAISESAATNEKLFF	TGTGCCATCAGTGAGTCGGCTGCAACTAATGAAAAACTGTTTTTT
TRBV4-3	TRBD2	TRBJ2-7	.	CASSPDPTASGLSNEQYF	TGCGCCAGCAGCCCCGATCCCACCGCTAGCGGGTTGAGCAACGAGCAGTACTTC
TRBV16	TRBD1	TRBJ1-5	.	CASSPLDREQPQHF	TGTGCCAGCAGCCCACTGGACAGGGAGCAGCCCCAGCATTTT
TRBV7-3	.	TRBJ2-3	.	CASSLGRNTDTQYF	TGTGCCAGCAGCCTGGGCAGGAACACAGATACGCAGTATTTT
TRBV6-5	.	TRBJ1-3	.	CASSYDGGGSGNTIYF	TGTGCCAGCAGTTACGACGGGGGAGGATCAGGAAACACCATATATTTT
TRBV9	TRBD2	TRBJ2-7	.	CASSVDSTSGRGAPYEQYF	TGTGCCAGCAGCGTAGATAGCACTAGCGGGAGGGGCGCCCCGTACGAGCAGTACTTC